The 10 T cell receptor beta chains in this list originate from one sample, sequenced in a study of chemoradiotherapy in HPV16-positive cancers. The repertoire was sequenced with immunoSEQ multiplex PCR; TCRdb's copy has only in-frame clones and lacks some. This table holds roughly 3,200 clones, about four fifths found once. Sequences were derived from tumor tissue, sampled from a patient who underwent chemoradiotherapy. The origin of the receptors is a human donor with HPV-associated anogenital cancer.

V gene TRBV7-2 combines with J gene TRBJ1-6; D might be TRBD1 (6 bases). The germline V gene has CDR1 SGHTA and CDR2 FQGNSA. The CDR3 has 12 residues. V shed 1 base and J shed 12 bases, with 7 bases lying between them. The DNA for the CDR3 is TGTGCCAGCAGCTTAGACAGGGTACCCCTCCACTTT. Protein: CASSLDRVPLHF.

The rearrangement links TRBV2 to TRBJ1-1, with TRBD1 as a possible D gene (6 bases). Trimming left V 2 bases short and J 1 base short, with 11 bases between. The CDR3 extends over 15 amino acids. Germline CDR1 is SNHLY and CDR2 is FYNNEI. This CDR3 is CASSERAGENTEAFF. In DNA, the CDR3 is TGTGCCAGCAGTGAACGGGCAGGGGAGAACACTGAAGCTTTCTTT.

The rearrangement joins TRBV19 to TRBJ1-1; D is undetermined. CDR3 length: 11 amino acids. Trimming took off 8 bases at V and 3 bases at J, with 7 bases between the two ends. CDR1 is LNHDA, CDR2 SQIVND, per germline (reference sequence). CDR3 loop: CASGAHTEAFF. Here the CDR3 DNA reads TGTGCCAGTGGCGCCCACACTGAAGCTTTCTTT.

The chain employs TRBV19 and TRBJ2-3, with TRBD1 as a possible D gene (5 bases). Deletions cut 3 bases from V and 1 base from J, with 17 bases between. The CDR3 length is 17 residues. Germline values: CDR1 LNHDA, CDR2 SQIVND (reference sequence). The CDR3 spells CASSIGARVNGTDTQYF. The CDR3 DNA is TGTGCCAGTAGTATCGGTGCCAGGGTAAATGGCACAGATACGCAGTATTTT.

The CDR3 region has the DNA TGTGCCAGCAGTCGTGCTTACACATCGATCCACAATGAGCAGTTCTTC. It translates to CASSRAYTSIHNEQFF. This rearrangement joins TRBV28 to TRBJ2-1; D remains unclear. The V gene's germline CDR1 is MDHEN and CDR2 SYDVKM. CDR3 length: 16 residues. Trimming removed 5 bases at V and 5 bases at J, with 19 bases between.

The chain has TRBV2 and TRBJ1-5; D remains ambiguous. Trimming took 3 bases from V and 0 from J, leaving 12 bases between them. Germline assignment: CDR1 SNHLY and CDR2 FYNNEI. The CDR3 length is 16 residues. CDR3 DNA sequence: TGTGCCAGCAGTGATCCGACCGCGAATAGCAATCAGCCCCAGCATTTT. This gives the protein CASSDPTANSNQPQHF. The full variable domain, its missing parts supplied by reference TRBV2 and TRBJ1-5, is EPEVTQTPSHQVTQMGQEVILRCVPISNHLYFYWYRQILGQKVEFLVSFYNNEISEKSEIFDDQFSVERPDGSNFTLKIRSTKLEDSAMYFCASSDPTANSNQPQHFGDGTRLSIL.

The V call is TRBV5-8, the J call TRBJ2-7, with D hard to call. This CDR3 has 12 amino acids. Germline V CDR1 and CDR2: SGHTS, YDEGEE. Trimming pared 0 bases from V and 2 bases from J, leaving 3 bases between. CDR3 sequence (DNA): TGTGCCAGCAGCTTGGTACCCTACGAGCAGTACTTC. Amino acids: CASSLVPYEQYF.

This chain joins TRBV27 and TRBJ2-3, with D unresolved. Germline V gene sequence: CDR1 MNHEY, CDR2 SMNVEV (reference sequence). There are 14 residues in the CDR3. V lost 4 bases to trimming and J lost 7 bases, with 15 bases between them. This chain's CDR3 is CASSSPGRVNTQYF. CDR3 coding DNA: TGTGCCAGCAGTTCCCCCGGTCGGGTAAATACGCAGTATTTT.

In regard to this clone: Other nucleotide sequences from this sample produce the same CDR3. The DNA of the CDR3 is TGCGCCAGCAGCTTGGACCGCTACGAGCAGTACTTC. This gives the protein CASSLDRYEQYF. The chain joins TRBV5-1 to TRBJ2-7; no clear D gene. The CDR3 has 12 residues. Germline V gene sequence: CDR1 SGHRS, CDR2 YFSETQ. Trimming took off 0 bases at V and 3 bases at J, with 4 bases between the two ends.

The chain uses TRBV18 and TRBJ2-5; D not certain. V lost 2 bases, J lost 2 bases, and 12 bases lay in between. The CDR3 runs 15 residues. Per germline, CDR1 KGHSH and CDR2 LQKENI. CDR3 amino acids: CASSPERGKQETQYF. CDR3 in DNA: TGTGCCAGCTCACCAGAACGAGGTAAACAAGAGACCCAGTACTTC. The full variable domain, completed using reference TRBV18 and TRBJ2-5, is NAGVMQNPRHLVRRRGQEARLRCSPMKGHSHVYWYRQLPEEGLKFMVYLQKENIIDESGMPKERFSAEFPKEGPSILRIQQVVRGDSAAYFCASSPERGKQETQYFGPGTRLLVL.